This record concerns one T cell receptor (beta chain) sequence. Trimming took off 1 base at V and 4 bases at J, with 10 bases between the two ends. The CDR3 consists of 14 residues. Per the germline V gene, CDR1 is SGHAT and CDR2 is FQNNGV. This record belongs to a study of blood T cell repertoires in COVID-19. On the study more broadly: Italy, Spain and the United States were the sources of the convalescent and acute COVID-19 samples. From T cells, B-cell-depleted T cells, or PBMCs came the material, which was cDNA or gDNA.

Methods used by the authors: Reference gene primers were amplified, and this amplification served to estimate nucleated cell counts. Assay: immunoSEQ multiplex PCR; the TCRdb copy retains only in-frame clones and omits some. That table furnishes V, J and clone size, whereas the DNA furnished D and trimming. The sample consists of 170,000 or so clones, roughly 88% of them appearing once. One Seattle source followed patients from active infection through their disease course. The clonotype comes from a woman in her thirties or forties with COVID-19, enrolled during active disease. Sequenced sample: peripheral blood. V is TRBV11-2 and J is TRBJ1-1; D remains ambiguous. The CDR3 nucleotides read TGTGCCAGCAGCTTAGTGACGGAGAGCACTGAAGCTTTCTTT. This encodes CASSLVTESTEAFF.